Below, one T cell receptor (beta chain) is given with its context. Its antigen is still unknown. V gave up 7 bases and J gave up 4 bases, with 16 bases separating them. The germline gives CDR1 MNHNS, CDR2 SASEGT. The CDR3 runs to 14 residues. This entry comes from a study of T cells in localized non-small cell lung cancer. Regarding the study as a whole: Density of T cells in blood, when higher, went with longer overall survival. Among the tissues sampled, uninvolved adjacent lung had the highest T cell clonality, above tumor.

Profiling relied on immunoSEQ multiplex PCR, and the TCRdb table lists in-frame clones only, not all of them. The sample holds about 33,000 clones, 70% to 90% seen once. The rearrangement uses TRBV6-1 and TRBJ1-1; D possibly corresponds to TRBD1 (5 bases). The receptor comes from a male donor older than 55 with stage III lung adenocarcinoma. The specimen comprised peripheral blood, sampled before any cancer treatment. As DNA, the CDR3 is TGTGCCAGCACCCGCGAGGGGAGAGGCACTGAAGCTTTCTTT. Translated: CASTREGRGTEAFF.